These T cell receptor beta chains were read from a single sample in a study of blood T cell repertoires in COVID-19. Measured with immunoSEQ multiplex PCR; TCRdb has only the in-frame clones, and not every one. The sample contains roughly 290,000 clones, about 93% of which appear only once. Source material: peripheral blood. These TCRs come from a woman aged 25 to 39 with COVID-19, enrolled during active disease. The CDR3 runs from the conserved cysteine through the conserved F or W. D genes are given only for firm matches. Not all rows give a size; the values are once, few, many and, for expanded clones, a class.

CDR3 protein: CASSQGGTSRYEQYF; CDR3 DNA: TGTGCCAGCAGCCAAGGTGGGACTAGCCGTTACGAGCAGTACTTC; CDR3 length: 15; V gene: TRBV3-1/TRBV3-2; D gene: TRBD2; clone size: .; J gene: TRBJ2-7
CDR3 protein: CASSLARGTSGSNEQFF; CDR3 DNA: TGTGCCAGCAGCTTAGCGAGGGGGACTAGCGGGAGCAATGAGCAGTTCTTC; CDR3 length: 17; V gene: TRBV7-9; D gene: TRBD2; clone size: .; J gene: TRBJ2-1
CDR3 protein: CASTSGSPLHF; CDR3 DNA: TGTGCCAGCACCAGTGGTTCACCCCTCCACTTT; CDR3 length: 11; V gene: TRBV12-3/TRBV12-4; D gene: .; clone size: .; J gene: TRBJ1-6
CDR3 protein: CASSLDSQGLFSGANVLTF; CDR3 DNA: TGTGCCAGCAGCTTAGATAGCCAGGGCCTCTTCTCTGGGGCCAACGTCCTGACTTTC; CDR3 length: 19; V gene: TRBV11-2; D gene: .; clone size: once; J gene: TRBJ2-6
CDR3 protein: CASSDNNRAREAFF; CDR3 DNA: TGTGCCAGCAGCGATAATAACAGAGCTCGTGAAGCTTTCTTT; CDR3 length: 14; V gene: TRBV6-5; D gene: .; clone size: .; J gene: TRBJ1-1
CDR3 protein: CASSLSQGAGNTIYF; CDR3 DNA: TGTGCCAGCAGCTTATCACAGGGGGCCGGAAACACCATATATTTT; CDR3 length: 15; V gene: TRBV7-2; D gene: TRBD1; clone size: .; J gene: TRBJ1-3
CDR3 protein: CASSYEVNSPLHF; CDR3 DNA: TGTGCCAGCAGCTACGAGGTTAATTCACCCCTCCACTTT; CDR3 length: 13; V gene: TRBV6-5; D gene: .; clone size: .; J gene: TRBJ1-6
CDR3 protein: CASSFIRYNEQFF; CDR3 DNA: TGTGCCAGCAGTTTTATCAGATACAATGAGCAGTTCTTC; CDR3 length: 13; V gene: TRBV28; D gene: .; clone size: .; J gene: TRBJ2-1
CDR3 protein: CSVEVKGIRGYEQFF; CDR3 DNA: TGCAGCGTTGAAGTGAAGGGAATAAGGGGATATGAGCAGTTCTTC; CDR3 length: 15; V gene: TRBV29-1; D gene: .; clone size: .; J gene: TRBJ2-1
CDR3 protein: CASSQGDRGYEQYF; CDR3 DNA: TGTGCCAGCAGCCAGGGGGACAGGGGTTACGAGCAGTACTTC; CDR3 length: 14; V gene: TRBV28; D gene: TRBD1; clone size: .; J gene: TRBJ2-7
CDR3 protein: CASSAERGNDEQFF; CDR3 DNA: TGTGCCAGCAGCGCTGAGCGCGGTAACGATGAGCAGTTCTTC; CDR3 length: 14; V gene: TRBV7-3; D gene: .; clone size: .; J gene: TRBJ2-1
CDR3 protein: CASSYGGRAYNEQFF; CDR3 DNA: TGTGCCAGCAGTTATGGCGGGAGGGCCTACAATGAGCAGTTCTTC; CDR3 length: 15; V gene: TRBV6-6; D gene: TRBD2; clone size: .; J gene: TRBJ2-1
CDR3 protein: CASNHRVGETQYF; CDR3 DNA: TGTGCCAGCAACCACAGGGTGGGGGAGACCCAGTACTTC; CDR3 length: 13; V gene: TRBV7-9; D gene: .; clone size: .; J gene: TRBJ2-5
CDR3 protein: CASSYSPGTGNGYTF; CDR3 DNA: TGTGCCAGCAGTTACTCCCCCGGGACAGGGAATGGCTACACCTTC; CDR3 length: 15; V gene: TRBV6-5; D gene: TRBD1; clone size: .; J gene: TRBJ1-2
CDR3 protein: CASSLRERVTEAFF; CDR3 DNA: TGTGCCAGCAGCTTGCGGGAAAGGGTCACTGAAGCTTTCTTT; CDR3 length: 14; V gene: TRBV5-5; D gene: .; clone size: .; J gene: TRBJ1-1
CDR3 protein: CASSLGVGTPNQPQHF; CDR3 DNA: TGTGCCAGCAGCTTAGGAGTAGGGACACCGAATCAGCCCCAGCATTTT; CDR3 length: 16; V gene: TRBV7-9; D gene: .; clone size: .; J gene: TRBJ1-5
CDR3 protein: CASSEARRYEQYF; CDR3 DNA: TGTGCCAGCAGTGAAGCGCGGCGCTACGAGCAGTACTTC; CDR3 length: 13; V gene: TRBV6-1; D gene: .; clone size: .; J gene: TRBJ2-7
CDR3 protein: CANSDSYNEQFF; CDR3 DNA: TGTGCCAATAGCGACTCCTACAATGAGCAGTTCTTC; CDR3 length: 12; V gene: TRBV10-3; D gene: .; clone size: .; J gene: TRBJ2-1
CDR3 protein: CAWKGGSNQPQHF; CDR3 DNA: TGTGCCTGGAAAGGAGGGAGCAATCAGCCCCAGCATTTT; CDR3 length: 13; V gene: TRBV30; D gene: .; clone size: .; J gene: TRBJ1-5
CDR3 protein: CSVGTVNTGELFF; CDR3 DNA: TGCAGCGTTGGTACAGTAAACACCGGGGAGCTGTTTTTT; CDR3 length: 13; V gene: TRBV29-1; D gene: .; clone size: .; J gene: TRBJ2-2
CDR3 protein: CASSARLAGTDTQYF; CDR3 DNA: TGTGCCAGCAGTGCGAGACTAGCGGGCACAGATACGCAGTATTTT; CDR3 length: 15; V gene: TRBV2; D gene: TRBD2; clone size: .; J gene: TRBJ2-3
CDR3 protein: CASSSGLAGEEDEQFF; CDR3 DNA: TGTGCCAGCAGCTCGGGACTAGCGGGAGAGGAGGATGAGCAGTTCTTC; CDR3 length: 16; V gene: TRBV11-3; D gene: TRBD2; clone size: .; J gene: TRBJ2-1
CDR3 protein: CASSPELRTIYF; CDR3 DNA: TGTGCCAGCAGCCCCGAGTTGCGCACCATATATTTT; CDR3 length: 12; V gene: TRBV9; D gene: .; clone size: few; J gene: TRBJ1-3
CDR3 protein: CASSFLGSADEQYF; CDR3 DNA: TGTGCCAGCAGTTTTCTCGGCTCGGCGGACGAGCAGTACTTC; CDR3 length: 14; V gene: TRBV27; D gene: .; clone size: .; J gene: TRBJ2-7
CDR3 protein: CASSPGGWNTEAFF; CDR3 DNA: TGTGCCAGCTCACCCGGGGGTTGGAACACTGAAGCTTTCTTT; CDR3 length: 14; V gene: TRBV18; D gene: .; clone size: .; J gene: TRBJ1-1
CDR3 protein: CASSRDFLYTEAFF; CDR3 DNA: TGTGCCAGCAGTCGGGATTTCTTATACACTGAAGCTTTCTTT; CDR3 length: 14; V gene: TRBV28; D gene: .; clone size: once; J gene: TRBJ1-1
CDR3 protein: CASSRLAYEQFF; CDR3 DNA: TGTGCCAGCAGCCGTCTAGCATATGAGCAGTTCTTC; CDR3 length: 12; V gene: TRBV6-2/TRBV6-3; D gene: .; clone size: .; J gene: TRBJ2-1
CDR3 protein: CASSVSGKWTEAFF; CDR3 DNA: TGTGCCAGCAGCGTCTCAGGGAAATGGACTGAAGCTTTCTTT; CDR3 length: 14; V gene: TRBV5-4; D gene: .; clone size: .; J gene: TRBJ1-1
CDR3 protein: CSVESRGLGTEAFF; CDR3 DNA: TGCAGCGTTGAAAGCAGGGGCTTGGGCACTGAAGCTTTCTTT; CDR3 length: 14; V gene: TRBV29-1; D gene: .; clone size: .; J gene: TRBJ1-1
CDR3 protein: CASSERGSSYEQYF; CDR3 DNA: TGTGCCAGCAGCGAGCGGGGCAGCTCCTACGAGCAGTACTTC; CDR3 length: 14; V gene: TRBV6-4; D gene: TRBD2; clone size: .; J gene: TRBJ2-7